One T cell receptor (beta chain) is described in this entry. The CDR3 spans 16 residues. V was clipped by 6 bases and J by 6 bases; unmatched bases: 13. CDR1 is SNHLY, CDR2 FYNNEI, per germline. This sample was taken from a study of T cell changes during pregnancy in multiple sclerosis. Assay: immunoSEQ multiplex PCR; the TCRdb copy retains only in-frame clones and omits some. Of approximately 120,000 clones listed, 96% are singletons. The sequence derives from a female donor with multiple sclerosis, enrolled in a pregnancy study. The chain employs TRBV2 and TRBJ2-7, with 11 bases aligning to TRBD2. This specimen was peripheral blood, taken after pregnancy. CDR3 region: CASSGTSGRTHPEQYF. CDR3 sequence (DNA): TGTGCCAGCAGCGGAACTAGCGGGAGAACGCACCCCGAGCAGTACTTC.